The T cell receptor (beta chain) under discussion was sequenced for a study of control samples from healthy donors and cancer patients. The repertoire was sequenced with immunoSEQ multiplex PCR; TCRdb's copy has only in-frame clones and lacks some. This table has a few hundred thousand clones, 80% to 95% appearing once. Sequenced: PBMCs. This TCR came from a middle-aged man with head and neck cancer.

The CDR3 is CASSPVLGTQAFPDTQYF. The CDR3 region has the DNA TGCGCCAGCAGCCCAGTGCTTGGGACACAAGCTTTCCCAGATACGCAGTATTTT. The rearrangement joins TRBV4-3 to TRBJ2-3, with a tentative D call TRBD1 (6 bases). This CDR3 is built from 18 residues. Germline CDR1 LGHNA, CDR2 YSLEER. V was shortened by 4 bases and J by 4 bases, with 24 bases between the two germline ends.